The 20 T cell receptor beta chains presented below share a single source sample, sequenced in a study of multiple sclerosis patients with progressive multifocal leukoencephalopathy. The method was immunoSEQ multiplex PCR; TCRdb's version includes in-frame clones alone and lacks a portion of them. The sample lists 26,000 or so clones; 80% to 95% were seen once. Time point: about 13 months of natalizumab therapy. Sequences were derived from PBMCs, sampled from a patient treated with natalizumab. The receptors shown here come from a man aged 25 to 40 with multiple sclerosis.

The chain carries TRBV30 and TRBJ2-1; 12 bases agree with TRBD2. The V and J ends lost 6 bases and 11 bases, in that order; junction bases with no gene match: 8. This CDR3 contains 13 residues. The germline CDR1 and CDR2 sequences are GTSNPN and SVGIG (reference sequence). Written as DNA, the CDR3 is TGTGCCTGCCAACTAGCGGGAGGCCTCAAGCAGTTCTTC. Amino acids: CACQLAGGLKQFF.

The chain links TRBV15 to TRBJ2-1, with 8 positions matching TRBD2. Germline CDR1 LNHNV, CDR2 YYDKDF (reference sequence). Losses at the gene ends were 1 base for V and 2 bases for J; bases not matched to a gene: 7. This CDR3 has 17 residues. CDR3 sequence reads: CATSRGAGVSAYNEQFF. The CDR3 nucleotides read TGTGCCACCAGCAGAGGAGCGGGGGTTAGTGCCTACAATGAGCAGTTCTTC.

The chain is built from TRBV5-1 and TRBJ2-3; TRBD1 matches at 10 bases. The CDR3 is 15 residues long. Germline-derived CDR1 and CDR2 are SGHRS and YFSETQ. V shed 4 bases, J shed 6 bases, and the junction held 8 bases outside the gene matches. CDR3 nucleotides: TGCGCCAGCAGCCAGGGACAGGGGAGGGCGGATACGCAGTATTTT. This codes for CASSQGQGRADTQYF.

V and J are TRBV9 and TRBJ2-5; 12 nucleotides line up with TRBD1. Germline trimming cut 4 bases from V and 2 bases from J; bases unmatched to any gene: 6. CDR3 length equals 16 residues. CDR1 is SGDLS and CDR2 is YYNGEE in the germline V gene. The DNA of the CDR3 is TGTGCCAGCAGCCCCAGGGACAGGGGGCTTCAAGAGACCCAGTACTTC. It codes for CASSPRDRGLQETQYF.

This chain uses TRBV19 with TRBJ1-2; 10 bases are shared with TRBD1. The V segment lost 3 bases and the J segment 6 bases; nucleotides outside the gene matches: 4. The CDR3 totals 14 residues. Germline CDR1 reads LNHDA; CDR2 reads SQIVND (reference sequence). CDR3 residues: CASSIDRGQDGYTF. In DNA, the CDR3 is TGTGCCAGTAGTATCGACAGGGGGCAGGATGGCTACACCTTC.

The chain employs TRBV11-2 and TRBJ2-5; tentative D call: TRBD2 (6 bases). Germline loops: CDR1 SGHAT, CDR2 FQNNGV. The CDR3 sequence is 14 residues long. Trimming removed 1 base at V and 6 bases at J, with 12 bases between. The CDR3 protein is CASSLAGDVKTQYF. CDR3 coding DNA: TGTGCCAGCAGCTTAGCGGGAGACGTAAAGACCCAGTACTTC.

This clone was seen once. The chain uses TRBV7-3 and TRBJ2-3; 11 bases fit TRBD2. Germline V lookup: CDR1 SGHTA, CDR2 FQGTGA. Trimming removed 6 bases from V and 2 bases from J; junction bases left unmatched: 7. This CDR3 spans 16 amino acids. CDR3 amino acids: CASSPMGLAATDTQYF. CDR3 coding DNA: TGTGCCAGCAGTCCAATGGGACTAGCGGCCACAGATACGCAGTATTTT.

This chain connects TRBV30 to TRBJ1-2; tentative D call: TRBD1 (6 bases). The V and J ends lost 3 bases and 5 bases respectively, with 13 bases between them. Germline V gene data show CDR1 as GTSNPN and CDR2 as SVGIG (reference sequence). The CDR3 spans 13 residues. The CDR3 coding sequence is TGTGCCTGGAGCGTACAGGGTACATATGGCTACACCTTC. Protein: CAWSVQGTYGYTF.

The rearrangement uses TRBV7-9 and TRBJ2-7; D unresolved. Between the trimmed V and J ends, which lost 5 bases and 0 bases, there was a span of 11 bases. CDR3 size: 14 residues. Germline CDR1 reads SEHNR; CDR2 reads FQNEAQ (reference sequence). CDR3 loop: CASSPPGPSYEQYF. For the CDR3, the DNA is TGTGCCAGCAGCCCACCTGGGCCCTCCTACGAGCAGTACTTC.

The chain employs TRBV4-1 and TRBJ2-5; the D is unclear. V gave up 0 bases and J gave up 5 bases, with 13 bases separating them. In germline, CDR1 is MGHRA, CDR2 YSYEKL. There are 15 residues in the CDR3. Here the CDR3 reads CASSQDSGPGETQYF. The CDR3 DNA is TGCGCCAGCAGCCAAGATAGTGGACCCGGGGAGACCCAGTACTTC.

Of note for this clone: This sample also contains other DNA sequences that code for the same CDR3. This chain connects TRBV10-3 to TRBJ1-2, with a tentative D call TRBD1 (5 bases). This CDR3 contains 15 residues. The V gene's germline CDR1 is ENHRY and CDR2 SYGVKD. The V gene lost 2 bases and the J gene lost 3 bases, with 13 bases spanning the gap. The CDR3 DNA reads as TGTGCCATCAGTGAGGTGGGGGGAATCGACTATGGCTACACCTTC. Its translation: CAISEVGGIDYGYTF.

This clone showed up just a few times. As DNA, the CDR3 is TGTGCCAGCAGTCTAACGGGAGAGTACTCTGGAAACACCATATATTTT. Amino acids: CASSLTGEYSGNTIYF. V usage is TRBV7-9 and J usage is TRBJ1-3; D is unresolved. The CDR3 is 16 amino acids. Germline loops: CDR1 SEHNR, CDR2 FQNEAQ (reference sequence). Trimming removed 6 bases at V and 0 bases at J, with 15 bases between.

V and J are TRBV6-6 and TRBJ1-2, with D perhaps TRBD1 (6 bases). This CDR3 is built from 12 residues. The V end was cut by 6 bases, the J end by 8 bases, with 13 bases between. Looked up from germline, CDR1 is MNHNY and CDR2 is SVGAGI (reference sequence). The CDR3 bases are TGTGCCAGCAGAAACAGGGTAGGCGGCTACACCTTC. It encodes CASRNRVGGYTF.

V and J are TRBV5-6 and TRBJ1-1, with a weak D call TRBD1 (5 bases). Germline V CDR1 and CDR2: SGHDT, YYEEEE. The ends were cut back, 5 bases at V and 0 bases at J, with 14 bases in the middle. This CDR3 spans 15 amino acids. Here the CDR3 DNA reads TGTGCCAGCAGGCCGACGGGACGCTTGAACACTGAAGCTTTCTTT. Residues: CASRPTGRLNTEAFF.

V and J are TRBV18 and TRBJ2-5; D is possibly TRBD2 (5 bases). V dropped 10 bases and J dropped 4 bases, with 16 bases sitting between them. CDR3 size: 13 residues. Germline assignment: CDR1 KGHSH and CDR2 LQKENI. The chain's CDR3 is CATADWDGETQYF. CDR3 sequence (DNA): TGTGCCACTGCGGACTGGGATGGAGAGACCCAGTACTTC.

J is TRBJ1-1 and V is TRBV29-1; TRBD1 is a possible D gene (5 bases). V lost 4 bases to trimming and J lost 4 bases, with 13 bases between them. This CDR3 region has 13 residues. CDR1 SQVTM and CDR2 ANQGSEA come from the germline V gene. The CDR3 reads CSVGLGQGTEAFF. In DNA, the CDR3 is TGCAGCGTTGGATTGGGGCAGGGCACTGAAGCTTTCTTT.

The J gene is TRBJ2-5, the V gene TRBV4-2; 10 nucleotides align to TRBD2. CDR1 and CDR2 (germline): LGHNA, YNFKEQ. CDR3 length equals 16 residues. Trimming removed 3 bases from V and 3 bases from J; junction bases left unmatched: 7. CDR3 nucleotide sequence: TGTGCCAGCAGCCAGGGCGGGACTAGCGCAAAAGAGACCCAGTACTTC. This encodes CASSQGGTSAKETQYF.

The chain recombines TRBV5-1 with TRBJ2-7; D is ambiguous. The CDR3 is made up of 14 amino acids. Germline loops: CDR1 SGHRS, CDR2 YFSETQ. V was trimmed by 2 bases and J by 0 bases, leaving 9 bases between them. CDR3: CASSFNRLSYEQYF. For the CDR3, the DNA is TGCGCCAGCAGCTTTAACAGACTCTCCTACGAGCAGTACTTC. Filled out from reference TRBV5-1 and TRBJ2-7, the complete variable domain reads KAGVTQTPRYLIKTRGQQVTLSCSPISGHRSVSWYQQTPGQGLQFLFEYFSETQRNKGNFPGRFSGRQFSNSRSEMNVSTLELGDSALYLCASSFNRLSYEQYFGPGTRLTVT.

This chain joins TRBV27 and TRBJ2-7; possibly TRBD1 or TRBD2 for D (6 bases each). The CDR3 runs 18 residues. The germline V gene has CDR1 MNHEY and CDR2 SMNVEV (reference sequence). The V end lost 5 bases, the J end lost 5 bases, and 28 bases lay between the germline ends. CDR3 DNA: TGTGCCAGCAGTCTAGGGGGTCGGGGGCAGGGCCGTTCGGACGAGCAGTACTTC. Protein product: CASSLGGRGQGRSDEQYF.

V is TRBV7-9 and J is TRBJ2-3, with 9 bases identical to TRBD2. This CDR3 is 16 amino acids long. Germline CDR1 and CDR2: SEHNR and FQNEAQ (reference sequence). Trimming took 6 bases from V and 4 from J; bases not matched to a gene: 11. The CDR3 region is CASSYLAGLAPDTQYF. CDR3 coding DNA: TGTGCCAGCAGTTATCTAGCGGGATTGGCTCCAGATACGCAGTATTTT.